This is a list of T cell receptor beta chains from one sample in a study of shared clonotypes between healthy human individuals. Libraries were prepared by immunoSEQ multiplex PCR; TCRdb keeps only in-frame clonotypes and omits some of them. Here the sample spans more than 900,000 clones, around 82% being singletons. Specimen: memory CD4+ T cells from PBMCs. All receptors come from a man aged 18-30 years in good health. Some clones in this sample may be carry-over from other donors' samples. CDR3s include the opening cysteine and the closing phenylalanine or tryptophan. D genes are given only for firm matches. For some rows the clone size is stated as once, few or many, or as a class when expanded; others skip it.

CDR3,DNA,D,J,size,V
CASSLAPANYGYTF,TGTGCCAGCAGCTTGGCCCCAGCTAACTATGGCTACACCTTC,-,TRBJ1-2,-,TRBV5-5
CASSEGGQGKYF,TGTGCCAGCAGTGAAGGGGGGCAGGGGAAGTACTTC,-,TRBJ2-7,-,TRBV2
CASSMSRVGGGYTF,TGTGCCAGTAGTATGAGCCGAGTGGGGGGCGGCTACACCTTC,-,TRBJ1-2,-,TRBV19
CASSLGGAQEETQYF,TGCGCCAGCAGCTTGGGTGGGGCTCAAGAAGAGACCCAGTACTTC,-,TRBJ2-5,once,TRBV5-1
CASSSGFVYGYTF,TGTGCCAGCAGTTCCGGGTTCGTCTATGGCTACACCTTC,-,TRBJ1-2,-,TRBV28
CASSLRAASTLYEQYF,TGTGCCAGCAGTTTAAGGGCAGCTTCGACCCTCTACGAGCAGTACTTC,-,TRBJ2-7,-,TRBV28
CASSLGHRDTYGYTF,TGCGCCAGCAGCTTGGGCCACCGGGACACCTATGGCTACACCTTC,-,TRBJ1-2,-,TRBV5-1
CASSLLGAYNEQFF,TGTGCCAGCAGCCTGCTGGGGGCCTACAATGAGCAGTTCTTC,-,TRBJ2-1,-,TRBV7-3
CASSWGDYEQYF,TGTGCCAGCAGTTGGGGGGATTACGAGCAGTACTTC,-,TRBJ2-7,-,TRBV28
CASSLGRGEAFF,TGTGCCAGCAGTCTGGGACGGGGTGAAGCTTTCTTT,-,TRBJ1-1,-,TRBV28
CASRNRGDVGYTF,TGTGCCAGCAGAAATAGGGGGGACGTTGGCTACACCTTC,-,TRBJ1-2,-,TRBV6-1
CASSRVQGGELFF,TGTGCCAGCAGCCGCGTACAGGGCGGGGAGCTGTTTTTT,-,TRBJ2-2,-,TRBV5-6
CASSPMDPNEKLFF,TGTGCCAGCTCACCTATGGACCCAAATGAAAAACTGTTTTTT,-,TRBJ1-4,-,TRBV18
CASSLGTGVPYEQYF,TGTGCCAGCAGCTTAGGCACAGGGGTCCCCTACGAGCAGTACTTC,TRBD1,TRBJ2-7,-,TRBV5-4
CASSLPLANYGYTF,TGTGCCAGCAGCTTACCCTTAGCTAACTATGGCTACACCTTC,-,TRBJ1-2,-,TRBV7-2
CASSATGTGVYEQYF,TGCGCCAGCAGCGCCACCGGGACAGGGGTCTACGAGCAGTACTTC,TRBD1,TRBJ2-7,-,TRBV5-1
CASSNRAGDEQYF,TGTGCCAGCAGCAACCGGGCCGGCGACGAGCAGTACTTC,-,TRBJ2-7,-,TRBV4-2
CASSLGQSNTQYF,TGTGCCAGCAGCTTAGGTCAGAGCAATACGCAGTATTTT,-,TRBJ2-3,-,TRBV7-9
CASSLSSGLAGRDEQFF,TGTGCCAGCAGTTTATCGTCGGGACTAGCGGGACGGGATGAGCAGTTCTTC,TRBD2,TRBJ2-1,-,TRBV27
CASSYSGNTIYF,TGTGCCAGTAGTTACAGCGGAAACACCATATATTTT,-,TRBJ1-3,few,TRBV19
CASSIVWRSGANVLTF,TGTGCCAGTAGTATAGTGTGGCGTTCTGGGGCCAACGTCCTGACTTTC,-,TRBJ2-6,-,TRBV19
CASSLEGGGNQPQHF,TGTGCCAGCAGCTTGGAAGGAGGGGGCAATCAGCCCCAGCATTTT,-,TRBJ1-5,-,TRBV5-5
CASSISRASSGANVLTF,TGTGCCAGTAGTATATCCAGGGCCAGCTCTGGGGCCAACGTCCTGACTTTC,-,TRBJ2-6,-,TRBV19
CASSQAWGQATDTQYF,TGTGCCAGCAGCCAAGCCTGGGGACAGGCGACAGATACGCAGTATTTT,TRBD1,TRBJ2-3,-,TRBV4-2
CASSVSGWESTDTQYF,TGTGCCAGCAGCGTTAGCGGGTGGGAAAGCACAGATACGCAGTATTTT,TRBD2,TRBJ2-3,few,TRBV9
CASSPPGTGGMKQFF,TGTGCCAGCAGTCCCCCAGGGACTGGGGGAATGAAGCAGTTCTTC,-,TRBJ2-1,-,TRBV28
CSVDVGEEKLFF,TGCAGCGTTGATGTTGGGGAGGAAAAACTGTTTTTT,-,TRBJ1-4,-,TRBV29-1
CASSLSAGGQYGYTF,TGTGCCAGCAGTTTATCTGCAGGGGGCCAGTATGGCTACACCTTC,TRBD1,TRBJ1-2,-,TRBV27
CASLTGTSGRSDTQYF,TGTGCCAGCCTAACCGGGACTAGCGGGAGGTCAGATACGCAGTATTTT,TRBD2,TRBJ2-3,-,TRBV18
CASSNLRGTDTQYF,TGTGCCAGCAGTAACCTCAGGGGAACAGATACGCAGTATTTT,-,TRBJ2-3,-,TRBV6-5
CASSSTAGDTEAFF,TGCGCCAGCAGCTCCACCGCAGGGGACACTGAAGCTTTCTTT,-,TRBJ1-1,-,TRBV5-1
CASSPRGFSNQPQHF,TGTGCCAGCAGCCCCAGGGGTTTTAGCAATCAGCCCCAGCATTTT,-,TRBJ1-5,-,TRBV27
CAGSQNRDRVPGANVLTF,TGCGCCGGCAGCCAGAACCGGGACAGGGTACCTGGGGCCAACGTCCTGACTTTC,TRBD1,TRBJ2-6,-,TRBV4-1
CASSLTQQGSGEQFF,TGTGCCAGCAGCTTAACGCAGCAGGGGAGCGGTGAGCAGTTCTTC,-,TRBJ2-1,-,TRBV7-3
CASSVVGTSSGANVLTF,TGTGCCAGCAGCGTAGTCGGGACTAGCTCTGGGGCCAACGTCCTGACTTTC,TRBD2,TRBJ2-6,-,TRBV9
CASSLQIVADTQYF,TGTGCCAGCAGCTTACAAATAGTGGCAGATACGCAGTATTTT,-,TRBJ2-3,-,TRBV6-1
CASSEGQGMNTEAFF,TGTGCCAGCAGTGAAGGGCAGGGGATGAACACTGAAGCTTTCTTT,-,TRBJ1-1,-,TRBV6-1
CASSQGGTSESQETQYF,TGCGCCAGCAGCCAAGGAGGGACTAGCGAATCCCAAGAGACCCAGTACTTC,TRBD2,TRBJ2-5,once,TRBV4-1
CASSKGMNTEAFF,TGTGCCAGCAGCAAGGGGATGAACACTGAAGCTTTCTTT,-,TRBJ1-1,-,TRBV21-1
CASRETGAVNQPQHF,TGTGCCAGCAGGGAAACAGGGGCCGTCAATCAGCCCCAGCATTTT,TRBD1,TRBJ1-5,few,TRBV6-5
CASIWAGLTEAFF,TGTGCCAGCATTTGGGCAGGACTCACTGAAGCTTTCTTT,-,TRBJ1-1,few,TRBV6-1
CASSLDRGGNIQYF,TGCGCCAGCAGCTTGGATCGGGGTGGGAACATTCAGTACTTC,-,TRBJ2-4,once,TRBV5-1
CASSLLSTGSYGYTF,TGTGCCAGCAGTTTATTGAGCACAGGGAGCTATGGCTACACCTTC,-,TRBJ1-2,-,TRBV6-5
CASSLMGTSTEAFF,TGTGCCAGCAGCTTAATGGGGACATCGACTGAAGCTTTCTTT,-,TRBJ1-1,-,TRBV7-3
CASSPGTANTEAFF,TGTGCCAGCAGCCCCGGGACAGCAAACACTGAAGCTTTCTTT,TRBD1,TRBJ1-1,-,TRBV7-2
CASSETSGRSYEQYF,TGTGCCAGCAGTGAAACTAGCGGGAGATCCTACGAGCAGTACTTC,TRBD2,TRBJ2-7,-,TRBV2
CASSPAGSDRKLFF,TGTGCCAGCTCACCAGCCGGATCAGACCGAAAACTGTTTTTT,-,TRBJ1-4,-,TRBV18
CATGGNEDNEQFF,TGCGCTACCGGGGGTAATGAGGACAATGAGCAGTTCTTC,-,TRBJ2-1,-,TRBV23-1
CASSRTGLSNQPQHF,TGTGCCAGCAGTCGGACAGGGTTGAGCAATCAGCCCCAGCATTTT,TRBD1,TRBJ1-5,-,TRBV6-6